This T cell receptor beta chain was obtained from a study of T cell responses to AZD1222 COVID-19 vaccine. Comments on this clone: Antigen specificity is unknown.

General study points: With two AZD1222 doses given, Spike-specific TCR breadth and depth both rose.

Germline values: CDR1 SGDLS, CDR2 YYNGEE. V was trimmed by 4 bases and J by 6 bases, leaving 20 bases between them. The CDR3 is made up of 16 amino acids. The repertoire was sequenced with immunoSEQ multiplex PCR; TCRdb's copy has only in-frame clones and lacks some. This table has roughly 100,000 clones, about 90% appearing once. The chain is built from TRBV9 and TRBJ2-1; D might be TRBD1 (8 bases). The sequencing used peripheral blood, collected on day 0 of AZD1222 vaccination. This sequence originates from an adult in good health. CDR3: CASSPSGDRSTNEQFF. CDR3 nucleotide sequence: TGTGCCAGCAGCCCGAGCGGGGACAGGTCAACCAATGAGCAGTTCTTC.